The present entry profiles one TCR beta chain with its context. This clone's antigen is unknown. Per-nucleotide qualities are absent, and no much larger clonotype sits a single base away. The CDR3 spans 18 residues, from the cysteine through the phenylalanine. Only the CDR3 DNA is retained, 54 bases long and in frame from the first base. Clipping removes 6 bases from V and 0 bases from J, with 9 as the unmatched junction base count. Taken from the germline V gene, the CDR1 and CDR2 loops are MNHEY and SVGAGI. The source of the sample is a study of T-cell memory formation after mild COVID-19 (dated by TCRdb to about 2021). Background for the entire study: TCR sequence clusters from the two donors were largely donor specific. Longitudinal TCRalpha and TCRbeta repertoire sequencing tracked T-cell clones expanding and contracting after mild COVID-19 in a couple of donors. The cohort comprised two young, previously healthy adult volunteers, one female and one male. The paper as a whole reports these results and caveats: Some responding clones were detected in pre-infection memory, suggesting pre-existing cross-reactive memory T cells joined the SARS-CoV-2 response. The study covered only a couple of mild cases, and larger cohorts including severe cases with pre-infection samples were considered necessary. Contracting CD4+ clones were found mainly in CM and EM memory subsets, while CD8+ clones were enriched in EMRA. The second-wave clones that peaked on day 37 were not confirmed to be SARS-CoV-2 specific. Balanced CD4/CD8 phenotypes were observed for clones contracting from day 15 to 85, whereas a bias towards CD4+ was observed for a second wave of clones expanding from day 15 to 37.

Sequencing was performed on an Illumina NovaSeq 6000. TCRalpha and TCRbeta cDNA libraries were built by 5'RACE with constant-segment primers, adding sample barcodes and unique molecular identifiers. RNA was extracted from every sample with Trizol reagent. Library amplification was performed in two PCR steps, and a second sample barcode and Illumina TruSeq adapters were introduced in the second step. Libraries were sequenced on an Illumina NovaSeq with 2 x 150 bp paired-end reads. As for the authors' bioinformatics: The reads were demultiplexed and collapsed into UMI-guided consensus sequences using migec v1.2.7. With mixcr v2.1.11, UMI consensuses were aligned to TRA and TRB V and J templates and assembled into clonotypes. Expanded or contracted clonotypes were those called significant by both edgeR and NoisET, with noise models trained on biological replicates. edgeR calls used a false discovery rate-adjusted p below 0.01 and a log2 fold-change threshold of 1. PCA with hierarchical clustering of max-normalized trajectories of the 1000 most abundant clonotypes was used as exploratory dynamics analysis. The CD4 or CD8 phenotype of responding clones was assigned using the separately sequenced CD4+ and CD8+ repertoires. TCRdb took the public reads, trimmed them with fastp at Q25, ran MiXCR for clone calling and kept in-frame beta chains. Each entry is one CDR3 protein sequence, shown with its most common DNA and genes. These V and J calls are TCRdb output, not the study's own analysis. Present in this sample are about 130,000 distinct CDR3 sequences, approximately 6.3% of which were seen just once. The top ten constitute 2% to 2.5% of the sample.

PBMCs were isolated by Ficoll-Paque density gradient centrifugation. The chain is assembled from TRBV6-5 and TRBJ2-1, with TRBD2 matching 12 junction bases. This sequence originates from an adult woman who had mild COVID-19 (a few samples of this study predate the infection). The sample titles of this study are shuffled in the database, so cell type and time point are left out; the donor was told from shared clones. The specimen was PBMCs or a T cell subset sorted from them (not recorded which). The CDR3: CASRPLAGGLSSYNEQFF. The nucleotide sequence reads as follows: TGTGCCAGCAGGCCGCTAGCGGGAGGGTTAAGCTCCTACAATGAGCAGTTCTTC.